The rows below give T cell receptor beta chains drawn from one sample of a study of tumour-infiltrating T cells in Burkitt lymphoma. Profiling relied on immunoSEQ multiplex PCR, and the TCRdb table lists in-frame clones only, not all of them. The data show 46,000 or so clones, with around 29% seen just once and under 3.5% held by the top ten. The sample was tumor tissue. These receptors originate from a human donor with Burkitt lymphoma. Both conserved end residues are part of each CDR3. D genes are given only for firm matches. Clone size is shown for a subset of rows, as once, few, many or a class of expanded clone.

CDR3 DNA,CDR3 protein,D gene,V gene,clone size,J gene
TGTGCCAGCAGCTCATCTGAGGAGAACTATGGCTACACCTTC,CASSSSEENYGYTF,-,TRBV4-2,few,TRBJ1-2
TGTGCCAGCAGTTTACTGACAGGCTACACAGATACGCAGTATTTT,CASSLLTGYTDTQYF,-,TRBV27,few,TRBJ2-3
TGTGCCAGCAGCTCCGACAAAGGATCGAACACTGAAGCTTTCTTT,CASSSDKGSNTEAFF,-,TRBV21-1,few,TRBJ1-1
TGTGCCAGCAGCCTGACAGGGAGCTACGAGCAGTACTTC,CASSLTGSYEQYF,TRBD1,TRBV28,once,TRBJ2-7
TGTGCCAGCAGCCACTCGGACAGATTGAACACTGAAGCTTTCTTT,CASSHSDRLNTEAFF,-,TRBV4-2,few,TRBJ1-1
TGTGCCAGCAGCGTACAAGCGGTCTTAACAGATACGCAGTATTTT,CASSVQAVLTDTQYF,-,TRBV9,-,TRBJ2-3
TGTGCCAGCAGCCCAGCGGGGGGGGGACTCCTGAAGGAGCAGTTCTTC,CASSPAGGGLLKEQFF,TRBD2,TRBV7-9,medium-sized,TRBJ2-1
TGTGCCAGCAGCTTATTGGCAGGCACTGAAGCTTTCTTT,CASSLLAGTEAFF,-,TRBV7-9,-,TRBJ1-1
TGCGCCAGCAGCTTGAGCGTAGGACTCTCCTCCTACGAGCAGTACTTC,CASSLSVGLSSYEQYF,-,TRBV5-1,-,TRBJ2-7
TGTGCCACCAGACCTGGGGGATCTCGCAATCAGCCCCAGCATTTT,CATRPGGSRNQPQHF,-,TRBV6-5,-,TRBJ1-5
TGTGCCAGCAGCACCAGCGGACTAGCGGGAACAGATACGCAGTATTTT,CASSTSGLAGTDTQYF,TRBD2,TRBV9,-,TRBJ2-3
TGTGCCAGCAGCCAAGGAGGGACTTTAGGGGCGGATACGCAGTATTTT,CASSQGGTLGADTQYF,-,TRBV4-2,-,TRBJ2-3
TGTGCCAGCAGCCACCCAGGGGCGAAGAGAACCCCCACCGGGGAGCTGTTTTTT,CASSHPGAKRTPTGELFF,-,TRBV4-2,once,TRBJ2-2
TGTGCCAGCAGCTTAGGACATGGGGCCAACGTCCTGACTTTC,CASSLGHGANVLTF,-,TRBV7-8,few,TRBJ2-6
TGTGCCAGCCCGTCAGGGCACTTC,CASPSGHF,-,TRBV7-7,-,TRBJ2-7
TGCGCCAGCAGCTTGGCAGGTGGACAGGCTAATGAAAAACTGTTTTTT,CASSLAGGQANEKLFF,TRBD1,TRBV5-1,few,TRBJ1-4
TGTGCCTGGAGTTGGGATACCCCGAACACTGAAGCTTTCTTT,CAWSWDTPNTEAFF,-,TRBV30,-,TRBJ1-1
TGTGCCAGCAGTTACTCTTCGGATACGCAGTATTTT,CASSYSSDTQYF,-,TRBV6-6,-,TRBJ2-3
TGTGCCAGCAGCAACCGCAGGGGAACTGAAGCTTTCTTT,CASSNRRGTEAFF,-,TRBV7-2,-,TRBJ1-1
TGTGCCAGCAGCTCGGGACTCATAAGCAGCAATCAGCCCCAGCATTTT,CASSSGLISSNQPQHF,-,TRBV7-8,-,TRBJ1-5
TGTGCCAGCAGTTACTCGGGTCAGGGGCTCGGAGCGTTGTATTTT,CASSYSGQGLGALYF,-,TRBV6-5,few,TRBJ2-3
TGTGCCAGCAGTTTGGGCGGGGGAGCCTACGAGCAGTACTTC,CASSLGGGAYEQYF,TRBD2,TRBV28,-,TRBJ2-7
TGTGCCATCAGTGAGTCAAGGGAAACTGAAGCTTTCTTT,CAISESRETEAFF,-,TRBV10-3,-,TRBJ1-1
TGTGCCAGCACTGATTCGGGGGGGGCCGCCATATATTTT,CASTDSGGAAIYF,-,TRBV2,-,TRBJ1-3
TGTGCCAGCAGTTTAGGGGTAGCGGGGGGCCAAGAGACCCAGTACTTC,CASSLGVAGGQETQYF,TRBD2,TRBV27,-,TRBJ2-5
TGCGCCAGCAGCTTCGGGACTAGCGGGTACGAGCAGTACTTC,CASSFGTSGYEQYF,TRBD2,TRBV5-1,-,TRBJ2-7
TGTGCCAGCAGCTCGGGGGCCGAAACAGATACGCAGTATTTT,CASSSGAETDTQYF,-,TRBV5-4,few,TRBJ2-3
TGTGCCACCAGCGTGGGGGGCCAGGGGTATTATTCCGAGCAGTACTTC,CATSVGGQGYYSEQYF,-,TRBV15,few,TRBJ2-7
TGTGCCAGCTCACCTCCGGGTGCGGACGAGCAGTACTTC,CASSPPGADEQYF,-,TRBV18,few,TRBJ2-7
TGTGCCATCAGTGAGGAGACGCTGGCGGGCGGGGAGCTGTTTTTT,CAISEETLAGGELFF,-,TRBV10-3,few,TRBJ2-2
TGTGCCAGCAGTCCGCCCGACTCCCGTAGGGCTGAAGCTTTCTTT,CASSPPDSRRAEAFF,-,TRBV6-5,few,TRBJ1-1
TGTGCCAGCAGCCCGGACAGATATCAGCCCCAGCATTTT,CASSPDRYQPQHF,-,TRBV5-8,-,TRBJ1-5
TGTGCCAGCAGCTTAGCCCCAGGCGAGGCCTACGAGCAGTACTTC,CASSLAPGEAYEQYF,-,TRBV7-2,-,TRBJ2-7
TGTGCCAGCAGCCTCCGGGACGAGAACACTGAAGCTTTCTTT,CASSLRDENTEAFF,-,TRBV4-2,few,TRBJ1-1
TGTGCCACCAGCAGAAATCTACCCTCTGCCTATGGCTACACCTTC,CATSRNLPSAYGYTF,-,TRBV15,-,TRBJ1-2